These T cell receptor beta chains were read from a single sample in a study of neurological immune-mediated disorders. MiXCR, applied by TCRdb to the 5' RACE reads, yields one record per CDR3 protein. The data hold under 60,000 distinct CDR3 sequences, with about a tenth observed a single time. Sequenced sample: PBMCs. Receptors originate from a woman aged 40 to 49 with HTLV-1-associated myelopathy (HAM/TSP). CDR3s include the opening cysteine and the closing phenylalanine or tryptophan. D genes are given only for firm matches. For some rows the clone size is stated as once, few or many, or as a class when expanded; others skip it.

many	TRBJ2-1	.	TRBV3-1	TGTGCCAGCAGCAGGAGGGGAGGTTTCCATGAGCAGTTCTTC	CASSRRGGFHEQFF
few	TRBJ2-1	TRBD1	TRBV6-5	TGTGCCAGCAGCCTAACCGGGACAGGGCGTAATGAGCAGTTCTTC	CASSLTGTGRNEQFF
medium-sized	TRBJ2-3	.	TRBV5-1	TGCGCCAGCAGCCTGAACCCTGGTGTAGGGGGAGCGGATACGCAGTATTTT	CASSLNPGVGGADTQYF
many	TRBJ2-1	TRBD2	TRBV7-8	TGTGCCAGCACCACCCTAGGGACTAGCGGGGTAAATGAGCAGTTCTTC	CASTTLGTSGVNEQFF
many	TRBJ2-2	.	TRBV5-6	TGTGCCAGCAGCTCGGAGATTGGGGGCACGAACACCGGGGAGCTGTTTTTT	CASSSEIGGTNTGELFF
many	TRBJ2-2	.	TRBV2	TGTGCCAGCATTCTGGCTAGCAGCACCGGGGAGCTGTTTTTT	CASILASSTGELFF
few	TRBJ2-7	TRBD1	TRBV30	TGTGCCTGGAATAGGGGACAGGGGAGCTACGAGCAGTACTTC	CAWNRGQGSYEQYF
many	TRBJ1-2	TRBD1	TRBV7-2	TGTGCCAGCAGCTTAAGTCACAGGGGAAAGTATGGCTACACCTTC	CASSLSHRGKYGYTF
many	TRBJ2-7	.	TRBV20-1	TGCAGTGCTGAAGGTCGATTTATAAACGAGCAGTACTTC	CSAEGRFINEQYF
many	TRBJ2-1	.	TRBV7-2	TGTGCCAGCAGCAGGGAACAGACTGCTTACAATGAGCAGTTCTTC	CASSREQTAYNEQFF
many	TRBJ2-3	TRBD2	TRBV20-1	TGCAGTGCTAGAGATCTAGCGGGGGGCCCCGCAGATACGCAGTATTTT	CSARDLAGGPADTQYF
many	TRBJ1-5	.	TRBV27	TGTGCCATCCCGCCATCACTGCCCCAGCATTTT	CAIPPSLPQHF
many	TRBJ2-7	.	TRBV5-6	TGTGCCAGCAGCTCCATAAGTCACTCCTACGAGCAGTACTTC	CASSSISHSYEQYF
many	TRBJ2-3	TRBD2	TRBV7-9	TGTGCCAGCACAACGGGACTAGCGGGGACAGATACGCAGTATTTT	CASTTGLAGTDTQYF
many	TRBJ2-7	TRBD2	TRBV5-1	TGCGCCAGCAGCAACGGGGGGGCCGTCCCCTACGAGCAGTACTTC	CASSNGGAVPYEQYF
many	TRBJ2-3	.	TRBV5-5	TGTGCCAGCAGCTTGCGGGCGATGGACACAGATACGCAGTATTTT	CASSLRAMDTDTQYF
many	TRBJ2-2	TRBD2	TRBV15	TGTGCCACCAGCACCCGAGCGGGGGGGCTCGGGGAGCTGTTTTTT	CATSTRAGGLGELFF
many	TRBJ2-1	TRBD1	TRBV4-3	TGCGCCAGCAGCCCCAGTTGGCAGGGGGCATCTGAGCAGTTCTTC	CASSPSWQGASEQFF
many	TRBJ1-1	.	TRBV11-2	TGTGCCAGCAGCCCGGGGCGGGGAATGAACACTGAAGCTTTCTTT	CASSPGRGMNTEAFF
few	TRBJ2-1	TRBD2	TRBV28	TGTGCCAGCAGTGCCGCTAGCGGCGGGCCAAAACAGTTCTTC	CASSAASGGPKQFF
many	TRBJ2-7	.	TRBV5-1	TGCGCCAGCAGCTTGGGGTCGGGGGTGGCCTACGAGCAGTACTTC	CASSLGSGVAYEQYF
.	TRBJ2-1	TRBD1	TRBV5-1	TGCGCCAGCAGCCTACTAGGGACAGGGAGTCTTGAGCAGTTCTTC	CASSLLGTGSLEQFF
many	TRBJ2-7	TRBD2	TRBV20-1	TGCAGTGCTAGAGATCCCGGGACTAGCGGGGGGCGACCCTACGAGCAGTACTTC	CSARDPGTSGGRPYEQYF
many	TRBJ1-5	.	TRBV5-1	TGCGCCAGCAGCCCAGGCGGGGGCAATCAGCCCCAGCATTTT	CASSPGGGNQPQHF
many	TRBJ1-2	.	TRBV29-1	TGCAGCGTTGGACATAAGCGGTTGGGAGGCTATGGCTACACCTTC	CSVGHKRLGGYGYTF
many	TRBJ2-5	.	TRBV20-1	TGCAGTGCTAGAACACCTTTAGGGGACCAAGAGACCCAGTACTTC	CSARTPLGDQETQYF